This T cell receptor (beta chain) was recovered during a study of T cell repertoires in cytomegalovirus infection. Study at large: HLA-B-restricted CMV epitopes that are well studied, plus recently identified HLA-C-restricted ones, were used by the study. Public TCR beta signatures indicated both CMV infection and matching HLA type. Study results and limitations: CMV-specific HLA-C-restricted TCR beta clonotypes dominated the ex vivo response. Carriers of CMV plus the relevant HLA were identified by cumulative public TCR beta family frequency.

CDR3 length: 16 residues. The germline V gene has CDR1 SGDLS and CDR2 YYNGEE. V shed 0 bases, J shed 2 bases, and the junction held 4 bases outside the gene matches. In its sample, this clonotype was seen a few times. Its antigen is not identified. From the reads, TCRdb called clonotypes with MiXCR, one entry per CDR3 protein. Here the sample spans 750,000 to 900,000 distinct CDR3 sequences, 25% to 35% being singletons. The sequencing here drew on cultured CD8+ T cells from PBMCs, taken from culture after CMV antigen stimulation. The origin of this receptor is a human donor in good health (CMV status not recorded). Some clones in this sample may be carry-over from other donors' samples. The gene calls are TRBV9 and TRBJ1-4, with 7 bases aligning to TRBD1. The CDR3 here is CASSVAATGTNEKLFF. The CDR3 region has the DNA TGTGCCAGCAGCGTAGCCGCGACAGGGACTAATGAAAAACTGTTTTTT.